This T cell receptor beta chain was sequenced during a study of T cells in Graves' hyperthyroidism and ophthalmopathy. RNA transcripts provided the source from which TCR beta CDR3 regions were amplified. A first-round RT-PCR of the TCR CDR3 used the HTBI primer set. TCRdb processed the multiplex PCR reads anew with MiXCR; each CDR3 protein has one entry. In the table there are more than 550,000 distinct CDR3 sequences, nearly 45% of which are singletons. The CDR3 is made up of 15 amino acids. V lost 4 bases to trimming and J lost 8 bases; unmatched junction nucleotides: 5. CDR1 is SGHRS, CDR2 YFSETQ, per germline. Uncontrolled infection, other autoimmune disease, pregnancy or lactation excluded patients. This clonotype was recorded many times.

The chain couples TRBV5-1 to TRBJ1-6, with TRBD1 matching 11 bases. The sequence came from an adult man with Graves' disease, either hyperthyroidism or ophthalmopathy (not recorded which). Sequences were obtained from peripheral blood or thyroid tissue (not recorded which). This chain's CDR3 is CASSKPGQGDSPLHF. The CDR3 DNA reads as TGCGCCAGCAGCAAACCGGGACAGGGGGATTCACCCCTCCACTTT.